The T cell receptor beta chain described here comes from a study of human T cells and chemical hapten exposure. Study context: On 2 cm by 2 cm of upper inner arm skin, sensitization was performed with 2% DPC.

CDR1 is MDHEN and CDR2 is SYDVKM in the germline V gene. CDR3 length equals 13 residues. V lost 1 base, J lost 3 bases, and 7 bases lay in between. This clonotype was recorded at least ten times. Its antigen is unidentified. Noted time point: pre-sensitization, week 0. Treatment described: therapeutic diphenylcyclopropenone sensitization with weekly scalp DPC. Total RNA was isolated from whole blood that had not been fractionated. One entry per CDR3 protein results from TCRdb running MiXCR on the RACE reads. The data contain about 34,000 distinct CDR3 sequences, about a tenth of them seen just once; the ten biggest clones take up 27%. General study findings and limits: Correlating positively with patch test score were the PT1 expanded TCR counts. The number of TCRs over 1 in 1000 frequency stayed unchanged after DPC. Versus controls, expanded TCRs had significantly more large CDR3 similarity clusters.

This chain uses TRBV28 with TRBJ2-7; no firm D call. The receptor's source is a man aged 45 to 65 with alopecia areata. Some clones in this sample may be carry-over from other donors' samples. The source material was whole blood, sampled in connection with sensitization to the hapten diphenylcyclopropenone (DPC). CDR3 nucleotide sequence: TGTGCCAGCAGTTTATATAGGTACTACGAGCAGTACTTC. Amino acids: CASSLYRYYEQYF.